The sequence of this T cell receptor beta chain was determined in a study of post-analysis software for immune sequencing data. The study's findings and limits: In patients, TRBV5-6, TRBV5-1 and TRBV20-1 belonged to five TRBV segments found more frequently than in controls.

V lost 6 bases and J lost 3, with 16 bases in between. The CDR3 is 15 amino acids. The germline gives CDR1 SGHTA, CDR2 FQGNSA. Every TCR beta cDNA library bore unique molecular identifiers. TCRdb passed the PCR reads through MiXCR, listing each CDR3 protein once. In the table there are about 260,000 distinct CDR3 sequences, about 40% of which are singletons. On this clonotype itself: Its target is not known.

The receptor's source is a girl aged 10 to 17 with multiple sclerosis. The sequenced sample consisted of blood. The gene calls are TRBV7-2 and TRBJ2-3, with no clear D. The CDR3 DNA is TGTGCCAGCAGTCCTCAGCGAGTTCGGACAGATACGCAGTATTTT. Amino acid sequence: CASSPQRVRTDTQYF.